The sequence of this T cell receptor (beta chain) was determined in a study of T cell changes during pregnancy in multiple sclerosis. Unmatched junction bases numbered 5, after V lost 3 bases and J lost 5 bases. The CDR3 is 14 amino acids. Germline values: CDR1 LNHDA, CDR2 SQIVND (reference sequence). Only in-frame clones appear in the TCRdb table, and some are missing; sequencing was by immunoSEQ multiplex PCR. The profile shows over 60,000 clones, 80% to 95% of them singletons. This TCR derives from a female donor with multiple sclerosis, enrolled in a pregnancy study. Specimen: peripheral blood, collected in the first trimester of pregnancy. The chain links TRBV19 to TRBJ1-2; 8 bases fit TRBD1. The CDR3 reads CASSIDRGPYGYTF. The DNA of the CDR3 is TGTGCCAGTAGTATCGACAGGGGCCCTTATGGCTACACCTTC.